These T cell receptor beta chains were read from a single sample in a study of a mutant IDH1 vaccine in newly diagnosed glioma. Antigens of these TCRs are unknown. Clones were read by immunoSEQ multiplex PCR, and TCRdb kept only the in-frame ones, dropping some. This table has 35,000 to 45,000 clones, about 83% appearing once. The specimen was PBMCs, collected from a glioma patient whose treatment included an IDH1 peptide vaccine. Receptors were obtained from a woman aged 45-60 years with glioma. Both conserved end residues are part of each CDR3. The listing skips clone size in some rows; elsewhere it reads once, few, many or a size class.

clone_size: -; j_call: TRBJ2-7; v_call: TRBV5-6; cdr3_aa: CASSGTDRSYEQYF
clone_size: -; j_call: TRBJ2-1; v_call: TRBV7-9; cdr3_aa: CASSGGGGLSYNEQFF
clone_size: -; j_call: TRBJ1-2; v_call: TRBV5-6; cdr3_aa: CASSLRQGDGYTF
clone_size: -; j_call: TRBJ2-3; v_call: TRBV5-1; cdr3_aa: CASSSRLAGGRKDTQYF
clone_size: -; j_call: TRBJ2-5; v_call: TRBV7-2; cdr3_aa: CASSGGVRDTQYF
clone_size: -; j_call: TRBJ1-2; v_call: TRBV19; cdr3_aa: CASSMRTGGGYTF
clone_size: -; j_call: TRBJ2-7; v_call: TRBV20-1; cdr3_aa: CSALWYEQYF
clone_size: -; j_call: TRBJ1-6; v_call: TRBV6-1; cdr3_aa: CASTSTKSNSPLHF
clone_size: few; j_call: TRBJ1-4; v_call: TRBV5-4; cdr3_aa: CASSPTTGPNEKLFF
clone_size: -; j_call: TRBJ1-2; v_call: TRBV6-5; cdr3_aa: CASSSRYGYTF
clone_size: -; j_call: TRBJ2-7; v_call: TRBV9; cdr3_aa: CASSVLPGQGYEQYF
clone_size: few; j_call: TRBJ1-6; v_call: TRBV7-8; cdr3_aa: CASSIRQGDSPLHF
clone_size: -; j_call: TRBJ1-1; v_call: TRBV10-1; cdr3_aa: CASSESRTKNTEAFF
clone_size: medium-sized; j_call: TRBJ1-1; v_call: TRBV7-9; cdr3_aa: CASSFEGVGTEAFF
clone_size: -; j_call: TRBJ2-1; v_call: TRBV2; cdr3_aa: CASTAEALSSYNEQFF
clone_size: -; j_call: TRBJ2-5; v_call: TRBV11-3; cdr3_aa: CASRRDQGWDETQYF
clone_size: -; j_call: TRBJ2-3; v_call: TRBV6-5; cdr3_aa: CASSTSGISTDTQYF
clone_size: -; j_call: TRBJ2-7; v_call: TRBV29-1; cdr3_aa: CSVPRGSGGYEQYF
clone_size: -; j_call: TRBJ1-1; v_call: TRBV7-2; cdr3_aa: CASTLWGVNTEAFF
clone_size: once; j_call: TRBJ2-5; v_call: TRBV9; cdr3_aa: CASSAAGGLSETQYF
clone_size: -; j_call: TRBJ2-7; v_call: TRBV15; cdr3_aa: CATSRDSSTTYEQYF
clone_size: once; j_call: TRBJ1-2; v_call: TRBV5-6; cdr3_aa: CASSLGQASGYTF
clone_size: -; j_call: TRBJ1-5; v_call: TRBV5-6; cdr3_aa: CASSFGQFNQPQHF
clone_size: -; j_call: TRBJ2-7; v_call: TRBV5-1; cdr3_aa: CASSGDRAYEQYF
clone_size: -; j_call: TRBJ1-4; v_call: TRBV7-9; cdr3_aa: CASSLWSGTGVVGEKLFF
clone_size: -; j_call: TRBJ2-5; v_call: TRBV5-5; cdr3_aa: CASSLAIGGAKTQYF
clone_size: -; j_call: TRBJ1-1; v_call: TRBV2; cdr3_aa: CASSSGQTEAFF
clone_size: once; j_call: TRBJ2-1; v_call: TRBV5-1; cdr3_aa: CASSPGGAEQFF
clone_size: -; j_call: TRBJ1-2; v_call: TRBV10-3; cdr3_aa: CAISEADQAGGGYTF
clone_size: few; j_call: TRBJ1-5; v_call: TRBV19; cdr3_aa: CASSIGVLGQPQHF
clone_size: -; j_call: TRBJ2-7; v_call: TRBV7-2; cdr3_aa: CASSLVLRGGYEQYF
clone_size: -; j_call: TRBJ2-3; v_call: TRBV7-2; cdr3_aa: CASSYRLAGGGDTQYF
clone_size: -; j_call: TRBJ2-7; v_call: TRBV28; cdr3_aa: CASSFPGARNEQYF
clone_size: few; j_call: TRBJ2-1; v_call: TRBV4-2; cdr3_aa: CASSQDLSGGLSAEEQFF
clone_size: once; j_call: TRBJ1-1; v_call: TRBV7-9; cdr3_aa: CASSRGTGVPEAFF
clone_size: -; j_call: TRBJ2-6; v_call: TRBV29-1; cdr3_aa: CSVQGGANVLTF
clone_size: few; j_call: TRBJ1-1; v_call: TRBV19; cdr3_aa: CASSITENTEAFF
clone_size: once; j_call: TRBJ2-5; v_call: TRBV5-1; cdr3_aa: CASSPGRTQYF
clone_size: -; j_call: TRBJ1-2; v_call: TRBV19; cdr3_aa: CASSMVPVGQGAFRGGYTF
clone_size: few; j_call: TRBJ1-5; v_call: TRBV27; cdr3_aa: CASSLNRGQPQHF
clone_size: -; j_call: TRBJ1-1; v_call: TRBV4-2; cdr3_aa: CASSHGTGAAEAFF
clone_size: once; j_call: TRBJ1-5; v_call: TRBV7-2; cdr3_aa: CASSLRAGDQPQHF
clone_size: -; j_call: TRBJ2-7; v_call: TRBV14; cdr3_aa: CASRAGGSYEQYF
clone_size: few; j_call: TRBJ2-3; v_call: TRBV6-4; cdr3_aa: CASSDGPASTDTQYF
clone_size: -; j_call: TRBJ2-7; v_call: TRBV9; cdr3_aa: CASSKMGGQYNEQYF
clone_size: few; j_call: TRBJ1-5; v_call: TRBV27; cdr3_aa: CASSLRGSNQPQHF
clone_size: -; j_call: TRBJ1-5; v_call: TRBV5-1; cdr3_aa: CASSLAGGRGQPQHF
clone_size: -; j_call: TRBJ2-4; v_call: TRBV5-1; cdr3_aa: CASSSQGVEAKNIQYF
clone_size: few; j_call: TRBJ1-1; v_call: TRBV9; cdr3_aa: CASSAGQGSNTEAFF
clone_size: -; j_call: TRBJ1-1; v_call: TRBV5-5; cdr3_aa: CASSLVDRGYLNTEAFF
clone_size: -; j_call: TRBJ1-6; v_call: TRBV2; cdr3_aa: CASSEWEGINSPLHF
clone_size: few; j_call: TRBJ2-5; v_call: TRBV18; cdr3_aa: CASSPPLTVHGGKETQYF
clone_size: -; j_call: TRBJ2-7; v_call: TRBV9; cdr3_aa: CASSPGGTSGPRNYEQYF
clone_size: -; j_call: TRBJ1-1; v_call: TRBV5-1; cdr3_aa: CASSLSGFWTEAFF
clone_size: -; j_call: TRBJ2-6; v_call: TRBV29-1; cdr3_aa: CSVEVLGGLSGANVLTF
clone_size: once; j_call: TRBJ1-2; v_call: TRBV27; cdr3_aa: CASSFGTSYGYTF
clone_size: -; j_call: TRBJ2-7; v_call: TRBV11-1; cdr3_aa: CASSLVGQSGEQYF
clone_size: -; j_call: TRBJ2-7; v_call: TRBV19; cdr3_aa: CASSLGLPSLEEQYF